Listed below are T cell receptor beta chains from one sample, sequenced in a study of blood T cell repertoires in COVID-19. Clones were read by immunoSEQ multiplex PCR, and TCRdb kept only the in-frame ones, dropping some. The sample consists of 150,000 to 200,000 clones, roughly nine tenths of them appearing once. The material sequenced was peripheral blood. These receptors originate from a man aged 18 to 30 who had recovered from COVID-19. Each CDR3 is given with its conserved first and last residue. Each record gives: J gene, clone size, D gene, CDR3 length, V gene, CDR3 protein, CDR3 DNA. D genes are given only for firm matches. The size entry is marked missing in some rows and otherwise reads once, few, many or a size class.

J gene: TRBJ2-7; clone size: -; D gene: -; CDR3 length: 15; V gene: TRBV5-4; CDR3 protein: CASSWQLGPGNEQYF; CDR3 DNA: TGTGCCAGCAGCTGGCAGTTGGGGCCGGGTAACGAGCAGTACTTC
J gene: TRBJ2-1; clone size: -; D gene: TRBD1; CDR3 length: 13; V gene: TRBV29-1; CDR3 protein: CSVSGQGAREQFF; CDR3 DNA: TGCAGCGTGTCTGGACAGGGGGCTCGGGAGCAGTTCTTC
J gene: TRBJ1-2; clone size: once; D gene: TRBD1; CDR3 length: 12; V gene: TRBV5-8; CDR3 protein: CASRDRVWGYTF; CDR3 DNA: TGTGCCAGCAGGGACAGGGTATGGGGCTACACCTTC
J gene: TRBJ2-5; clone size: -; D gene: TRBD1; CDR3 length: 13; V gene: TRBV10-3; CDR3 protein: CAISDRGRETQYF; CDR3 DNA: TGTGCCATCAGTGACAGGGGGCGAGAGACCCAGTACTTC
J gene: TRBJ2-7; clone size: -; D gene: TRBD1; CDR3 length: 19; V gene: TRBV28; CDR3 protein: CASIPLRSPGTGQSYEQYF; CDR3 DNA: TGTGCCAGCATCCCCCTTAGGTCCCCCGGGACAGGACAATCCTACGAGCAGTACTTC
J gene: TRBJ2-7; clone size: -; D gene: -; CDR3 length: 12; V gene: TRBV5-1; CDR3 protein: CASSLVQGEQYF; CDR3 DNA: TGCGCCAGCAGCTTGGTTCAGGGCGAGCAGTACTTC
J gene: TRBJ2-2; clone size: -; D gene: -; CDR3 length: 14; V gene: TRBV11-3; CDR3 protein: CASSSSSTTGELFF; CDR3 DNA: TGTGCCAGCAGCTCATCAAGTACTACCGGGGAGCTGTTTTTT
J gene: TRBJ2-7; clone size: -; D gene: TRBD1; CDR3 length: 14; V gene: TRBV6-5; CDR3 protein: CASLPGTGKVEQYF; CDR3 DNA: TGTGCCAGCTTGCCCGGGACAGGGAAGGTCGAGCAGTACTTC
J gene: TRBJ2-7; clone size: few; D gene: -; CDR3 length: 15; V gene: TRBV7-2; CDR3 protein: CASSLTWQGSYEQYF; CDR3 DNA: TGTGCCAGCAGCTTAACGTGGCAGGGATCTTACGAGCAGTACTTC
J gene: TRBJ1-3; clone size: -; D gene: TRBD1; CDR3 length: 15; V gene: TRBV20-1; CDR3 protein: CSASQVRGPGNTIYF; CDR3 DNA: TGCAGTGCTAGTCAGGTCAGGGGGCCTGGAAACACCATATATTTT
J gene: TRBJ1-5; clone size: -; D gene: -; CDR3 length: 15; V gene: TRBV19; CDR3 protein: CASSLGGGPNQPQHF; CDR3 DNA: TGTGCCAGTAGTCTAGGCGGGGGGCCAAATCAGCCCCAGCATTTT
J gene: TRBJ2-5; clone size: -; D gene: -; CDR3 length: 13; V gene: TRBV5-6; CDR3 protein: CASRNRYQETQYF; CDR3 DNA: TGTGCCAGCAGAAACAGGTACCAAGAGACCCAGTACTTC
J gene: TRBJ1-5; clone size: -; D gene: -; CDR3 length: 13; V gene: TRBV19; CDR3 protein: CASTRGSNQPQHF; CDR3 DNA: TGTGCCAGTACTCGGGGAAGCAATCAGCCCCAGCATTTT
J gene: TRBJ1-1; clone size: once; D gene: -; CDR3 length: 12; V gene: TRBV7-9; CDR3 protein: CASSLEAGEAFF; CDR3 DNA: TGTGCCAGCAGCTTAGAGGCAGGTGAAGCTTTCTTT
J gene: TRBJ1-5; clone size: -; D gene: -; CDR3 length: 15; V gene: TRBV19; CDR3 protein: CASSINGGQNQPQHF; CDR3 DNA: TGTGCCAGTAGTATAAACGGTGGACAGAATCAGCCCCAGCATTTT
J gene: TRBJ1-1; clone size: -; D gene: -; CDR3 length: 13; V gene: TRBV27; CDR3 protein: CASSWGVGTEAFF; CDR3 DNA: TGTGCCAGCAGTTGGGGAGTTGGCACTGAAGCTTTCTTT
J gene: TRBJ2-1; clone size: -; D gene: -; CDR3 length: 11; V gene: TRBV28; CDR3 protein: CASSYYNEQFF; CDR3 DNA: TGTGCCAGCAGCTATTACAATGAGCAGTTCTTC
J gene: TRBJ1-1; clone size: -; D gene: -; CDR3 length: 15; V gene: TRBV6-5; CDR3 protein: CASRQTQRRGTEAFF; CDR3 DNA: TGTGCCAGCAGACAAACACAGAGACGGGGCACTGAAGCTTTCTTT
J gene: TRBJ2-3; clone size: -; D gene: -; CDR3 length: 11; V gene: TRBV12-3/TRBV12-4; CDR3 protein: CASSYRDTQYF; CDR3 DNA: TGTGCCAGCAGTTATCGGGATACGCAGTATTTT
J gene: TRBJ2-7; clone size: -; D gene: TRBD2; CDR3 length: 16; V gene: TRBV9; CDR3 protein: CASSVGPSGRDYEQYF; CDR3 DNA: TGTGCCAGCAGCGTGGGACCTAGCGGGAGGGACTACGAGCAGTACTTC
J gene: TRBJ2-2; clone size: once; D gene: TRBD1; CDR3 length: 12; V gene: TRBV29-1; CDR3 protein: CSVEQGAGELFF; CDR3 DNA: TGCAGCGTTGAACAGGGGGCAGGGGAGCTGTTTTTT
J gene: TRBJ1-4; clone size: once; D gene: -; CDR3 length: 14; V gene: TRBV10-3; CDR3 protein: CAIRGVGGNEKLFF; CDR3 DNA: TGTGCCATCAGAGGAGTCGGGGGGAATGAAAAACTGTTTTTT
J gene: TRBJ1-1; clone size: -; D gene: -; CDR3 length: 15; V gene: TRBV29-1; CDR3 protein: CSVGGGFTKHTEAFF; CDR3 DNA: TGCAGCGTTGGGGGGGGCTTTACAAAACACACTGAAGCTTTCTTT
J gene: TRBJ2-7; clone size: -; D gene: -; CDR3 length: 17; V gene: TRBV7-9; CDR3 protein: CASSSRRPGGGSYEQYF; CDR3 DNA: TGTGCCAGCAGCTCTAGGCGTCCGGGGGGCGGGAGCTACGAGCAGTACTTC
J gene: TRBJ1-2; clone size: once; D gene: -; CDR3 length: 12; V gene: TRBV30; CDR3 protein: CAGKGVGYGYTF; CDR3 DNA: TGTGCCGGGAAGGGAGTCGGCTATGGCTACACCTTC
J gene: TRBJ2-7; clone size: once; D gene: TRBD2; CDR3 length: 18; V gene: TRBV5-1; CDR3 protein: CASSVLSASGSFSYEQYF; CDR3 DNA: TGCGCCAGCAGCGTATTAAGCGCTAGCGGGAGCTTCTCCTACGAGCAGTACTTC
J gene: TRBJ2-3; clone size: -; D gene: TRBD2; CDR3 length: 18; V gene: TRBV5-6; CDR3 protein: CASSFGLAGGIETDTQYF; CDR3 DNA: TGTGCCAGCAGCTTCGGACTAGCGGGAGGTATTGAGACAGATACGCAGTATTTT
J gene: TRBJ2-2; clone size: -; D gene: TRBD2; CDR3 length: 19; V gene: TRBV19; CDR3 protein: CASSSPPGLAGANTGELFF; CDR3 DNA: TGTGCCAGTAGTTCCCCCCCGGGACTAGCGGGGGCGAACACCGGGGAGCTGTTTTTT
J gene: TRBJ2-2; clone size: -; D gene: TRBD1; CDR3 length: 17; V gene: TRBV7-8; CDR3 protein: CASSLDVDRADTGELFF; CDR3 DNA: TGTGCCAGCAGCTTAGACGTCGACAGGGCTGACACCGGGGAGCTGTTTTTT
J gene: TRBJ1-1; clone size: -; D gene: -; CDR3 length: 13; V gene: TRBV6-5; CDR3 protein: CASRRTGKTEAFF; CDR3 DNA: TGTGCCAGCAGACGTACAGGGAAGACTGAAGCTTTCTTT
J gene: TRBJ2-7; clone size: -; D gene: -; CDR3 length: 15; V gene: TRBV11-2; CDR3 protein: CASSFRGVQIYEQYF; CDR3 DNA: TGTGCCAGCAGCTTCAGGGGCGTCCAGATCTACGAGCAGTACTTC
J gene: TRBJ2-1; clone size: -; D gene: TRBD2; CDR3 length: 15; V gene: TRBV7-6; CDR3 protein: CASSSGTSAHNEQFF; CDR3 DNA: TGTGCCAGCAGCTCAGGGACTAGCGCTCACAATGAGCAGTTCTTC
J gene: TRBJ2-2; clone size: -; D gene: -; CDR3 length: 16; V gene: TRBV6-2/TRBV6-3; CDR3 protein: CASSYLDSEGGGELFF; CDR3 DNA: TGTGCCAGCAGTTATCTGGACAGTGAAGGCGGCGGGGAGCTGTTTTTT
J gene: TRBJ2-3; clone size: -; D gene: -; CDR3 length: 14; V gene: TRBV25-1; CDR3 protein: CASSEPRGPDTQYF; CDR3 DNA: TGTGCCAGCAGTGAACCAAGGGGCCCAGATACGCAGTATTTT
J gene: TRBJ2-1; clone size: -; D gene: -; CDR3 length: 12; V gene: TRBV7-9; CDR3 protein: CASSSERREQFF; CDR3 DNA: TGTGCCAGCAGCTCCGAGCGGCGTGAGCAGTTCTTC